The rows below give T cell receptor beta chains drawn from one sample of a study of T cells in Graves' hyperthyroidism and ophthalmopathy. TCRdb re-called the multiplex PCR reads with MiXCR, one entry per CDR3 protein. The sample records about 600,000 distinct CDR3 sequences, 15% to 20% being singletons. The material sequenced was blood. The receptors stem from a woman aged 40 to 50 with Graves' ophthalmopathy. The CDR3 runs from the conserved cysteine through the conserved F or W. Fields, in order: V gene, J gene, clone size, D gene, CDR3 DNA, CDR3 protein. A D gene is named only where the DNA matches it firmly. Rows give clone size only sometimes, using once, few, many, or a class for an expanded clone.

V gene: TRBV5-1; J gene: TRBJ2-5; clone size: .; D gene: TRBD2; CDR3 DNA: TGCGCCAGCAGCTTGGAAGGCGGGGGGGAGACCCAGTACTTC; CDR3 protein: CASSLEGGGETQYF
V gene: TRBV20-1; J gene: TRBJ2-1; clone size: many; D gene: TRBD2; CDR3 DNA: TGCAGGCCGGGGGAAAGCGGGAACTACAATGAGCAGTTCTTC; CDR3 protein: CRPGESGNYNEQFF
V gene: TRBV2; J gene: TRBJ2-7; clone size: many; D gene: .; CDR3 DNA: TGTGCCAGTCGGGACAGCGCACCGCCAAGGGGGGCCTACGAGCAGTACTTC; CDR3 protein: CASRDSAPPRGAYEQYF
V gene: TRBV9; J gene: TRBJ1-6; clone size: many; D gene: .; CDR3 DNA: TGTGCCAGCAGCGTAGTCCGGGATTGGGGGTCACCCCTCCACTTT; CDR3 protein: CASSVVRDWGSPLHF
V gene: TRBV10-3; J gene: TRBJ1-2; clone size: .; D gene: TRBD1; CDR3 DNA: TGTGCCATCAGTGGTCCCGGGACAGTGGGCTACACCTTC; CDR3 protein: CAISGPGTVGYTF
V gene: TRBV7-8; J gene: TRBJ1-2; clone size: many; D gene: .; CDR3 DNA: TGTGCCAGCAGCTTAGGGTCCGGAACCATCTATGGCTACACCTTC; CDR3 protein: CASSLGSGTIYGYTF
V gene: TRBV5-1; J gene: TRBJ2-2; clone size: .; D gene: TRBD2; CDR3 DNA: TGCGCCAGCAGCTATTTAGGGACTAGCGGGTCCTTTAACACCGGGGAGCTGTTTTTT; CDR3 protein: CASSYLGTSGSFNTGELFF
V gene: TRBV5-1; J gene: TRBJ2-5; clone size: .; D gene: .; CDR3 DNA: TGCACCAGCAGACGGGACACTCTACAAGAGACCCAGTACTTC; CDR3 protein: CTSRRDTLQETQYF
V gene: TRBV3-1; J gene: TRBJ2-1; clone size: few; D gene: .; CDR3 DNA: TGTGCCAGCAGCCAAGATCCCACAAATTACAATGAGCAGTTCTTC; CDR3 protein: CASSQDPTNYNEQFF
V gene: TRBV27; J gene: TRBJ2-1; clone size: few; D gene: .; CDR3 DNA: TGTGCCAGCAGTTTAGTGGGAGGGGGTGAGCAGTTCTTC; CDR3 protein: CASSLVGGGEQFF
V gene: TRBV6-1; J gene: TRBJ1-1; clone size: many; D gene: .; CDR3 DNA: TGTGCCAGCAGTGAATCTATGGTCGGGTTTGCCTTCGGTAACACTGAAGCTTTCTTT; CDR3 protein: CASSESMVGFAFGNTEAFF
V gene: TRBV5-1; J gene: TRBJ2-1; clone size: .; D gene: .; CDR3 DNA: TGCGCCAGCAGCTTCAACGGGAACGCCTACAATGAGCAGTTCTTC; CDR3 protein: CASSFNGNAYNEQFF
V gene: TRBV19; J gene: TRBJ2-1; clone size: few; D gene: TRBD2; CDR3 DNA: TGTGCCAGTAATGCGATAGCGGGAGATAATGAGCAGTTCTTC; CDR3 protein: CASNAIAGDNEQFF
V gene: TRBV7-9; J gene: TRBJ2-1; clone size: few; D gene: .; CDR3 DNA: TGTGCCAGCAGCCCCGACAGTACAACCTACAATGAGCAGTTCTTC; CDR3 protein: CASSPDSTTYNEQFF
V gene: TRBV20-1; J gene: TRBJ2-3; clone size: many; D gene: TRBD2; CDR3 DNA: TGCAGTGCTTCACTAGCGGGGGTCACAGATACGCAGTATTTT; CDR3 protein: CSASLAGVTDTQYF
V gene: TRBV20-1; J gene: TRBJ2-6; clone size: .; D gene: .; CDR3 DNA: TGCAGTGCTTGGACAGACGTAGACTCTGGGGCCAACGTCCTGACTTTC; CDR3 protein: CSAWTDVDSGANVLTF
V gene: TRBV12-3/TRBV12-4; J gene: TRBJ2-1; clone size: many; D gene: TRBD2; CDR3 DNA: TGTGCCAGCAGAACCGGGACTATGTACGATGAGCAGTTCTTC; CDR3 protein: CASRTGTMYDEQFF
V gene: TRBV20-1; J gene: TRBJ1-2; clone size: .; D gene: .; CDR3 DNA: TGCAGTGCTAACTGGGTAAACGGCTACACCTTC; CDR3 protein: CSANWVNGYTF
V gene: TRBV2; J gene: TRBJ2-4; clone size: few; D gene: .; CDR3 DNA: TGTGCCAGCAGTGACACAGGGATATGGGGAGCCAAAAACATTCAGTACTTC; CDR3 protein: CASSDTGIWGAKNIQYF
V gene: TRBV6-1; J gene: TRBJ2-3; clone size: many; D gene: .; CDR3 DNA: TGTGCCAGCAGTGAAGGACAGCCCTGGCATACGCAGTATTTT; CDR3 protein: CASSEGQPWHTQYF
V gene: TRBV2; J gene: TRBJ2-7; clone size: many; D gene: TRBD1; CDR3 DNA: TGTGCCAGCTCCCGGGACAGCTCGGGCTACGAGCAGTACTTC; CDR3 protein: CASSRDSSGYEQYF
V gene: TRBV6-6; J gene: TRBJ1-5; clone size: .; D gene: TRBD1; CDR3 DNA: TGTGCCAGCAGTTACGGGCAGGGGGATCCCCAGCATTTT; CDR3 protein: CASSYGQGDPQHF
V gene: TRBV3-1; J gene: TRBJ2-2; clone size: few; D gene: TRBD1; CDR3 DNA: TGTGCCAGCAGCCAAGAAACCGGGACAGTAGGCACCGGGGAGCTGTTTTTT; CDR3 protein: CASSQETGTVGTGELFF
V gene: TRBV7-9; J gene: TRBJ2-2; clone size: .; D gene: TRBD2; CDR3 DNA: TGTGCCAGCAGCCCGAGGACTAGCGGGGGGGACACCGGGGAGCTGTTTTTT; CDR3 protein: CASSPRTSGGDTGELFF
V gene: TRBV12-3/TRBV12-4; J gene: TRBJ2-1; clone size: many; D gene: .; CDR3 DNA: TGTGCCAGCAGCCTTGACGGACTTAACAATGAGCAGTTCTTC; CDR3 protein: CASSLDGLNNEQFF
V gene: TRBV6-1; J gene: TRBJ1-3; clone size: few; D gene: .; CDR3 DNA: TGTGAGAATAGGGATCCTGGAAACACCATATATTTT; CDR3 protein: CENRDPGNTIYF
V gene: TRBV7-3; J gene: TRBJ2-1; clone size: .; D gene: .; CDR3 DNA: TGTGCCAGCAGCTCCCAAGTAGATCGGGAGCAGTTCTTC; CDR3 protein: CASSSQVDREQFF
V gene: TRBV14; J gene: TRBJ1-2; clone size: .; D gene: TRBD1; CDR3 DNA: TGTGCCAGCAGCCAAGAAGGGGGGCTTGCCCGACAGGGGCCCTATGGCTACACCTTC; CDR3 protein: CASSQEGGLARQGPYGYTF
V gene: TRBV7-9; J gene: TRBJ2-7; clone size: many; D gene: TRBD1; CDR3 DNA: TGTGCCAGCAGCGTAGGGACAGACCGCGAGCAGTACTTC; CDR3 protein: CASSVGTDREQYF
V gene: TRBV10-2; J gene: TRBJ2-7; clone size: few; D gene: .; CDR3 DNA: TGCGCCAGCACCCCCGGCAGCGTCCGGGGCTACGAGCAGTACTTC; CDR3 protein: CASTPGSVRGYEQYF
V gene: TRBV12-3/TRBV12-4; J gene: TRBJ2-3; clone size: few; D gene: TRBD1; CDR3 DNA: TGTGCCAGCGGTAACAGGGGGCTTGGTACAGATACGCAGTATTTT; CDR3 protein: CASGNRGLGTDTQYF
V gene: TRBV2; J gene: TRBJ1-1; clone size: many; D gene: .; CDR3 DNA: TGTGCCAGCAGGTCAATACAGCAGAACACTGAAGCTTTCTTT; CDR3 protein: CASRSIQQNTEAFF
V gene: TRBV20-1; J gene: TRBJ2-3; clone size: many; D gene: TRBD1; CDR3 DNA: TGCAGTGCTAGAATAAGGGACAGTTTAGGCACAGATACGCAGTATTTT; CDR3 protein: CSARIRDSLGTDTQYF
V gene: TRBV28; J gene: TRBJ2-1; clone size: many; D gene: TRBD2; CDR3 DNA: TGTGCCAGCAGTCGTCTTGGGACTAGCCTGTACAATGAGCAGTTCTTC; CDR3 protein: CASSRLGTSLYNEQFF
V gene: TRBV6-2/TRBV6-3; J gene: TRBJ2-7; clone size: .; D gene: TRBD2; CDR3 DNA: TGTGCCAGCAGTCCCGGACTAGCGGGGCCTTCCTACGAGCAGTACTTC; CDR3 protein: CASSPGLAGPSYEQYF
V gene: TRBV7-2; J gene: TRBJ2-1; clone size: .; D gene: TRBD2; CDR3 DNA: TGTGCCAGCAGCTACCGGACTAGCGGGACGGATGAGCAGTTCTTC; CDR3 protein: CASSYRTSGTDEQFF
V gene: TRBV3-1; J gene: TRBJ2-7; clone size: many; D gene: TRBD1; CDR3 DNA: TGTGCCAGCAGCCAATCTCCGGGACAGGGCATCGAGCAGTACTTC; CDR3 protein: CASSQSPGQGIEQYF
V gene: TRBV6-1; J gene: TRBJ2-7; clone size: few; D gene: .; CDR3 DNA: TGTGCCAGCAGTGAAGGAGGGGCAAGATACGAGCAGTACTTC; CDR3 protein: CASSEGGARYEQYF
V gene: TRBV19; J gene: TRBJ2-2; clone size: .; D gene: .; CDR3 DNA: TGTGCCAGTAGTATAGAGGGCAGGGGAGGCACCGGGGAGCTGTTTTTT; CDR3 protein: CASSIEGRGGTGELFF
V gene: TRBV2; J gene: TRBJ1-5; clone size: many; D gene: TRBD1; CDR3 DNA: TGTGCCAGCACAGGACAGGGGACTCAGCCCCAGCATTTT; CDR3 protein: CASTGQGTQPQHF
V gene: TRBV30; J gene: TRBJ1-6; clone size: .; D gene: .; CDR3 DNA: TGTGCCTGGAGTACGTCAGTGCTGGGTAATTCACCCCTCCACTTT; CDR3 protein: CAWSTSVLGNSPLHF
V gene: TRBV9; J gene: TRBJ1-3; clone size: .; D gene: TRBD1; CDR3 DNA: TGTGCCAGCAGCGGACAGGGGACAGGGGGCTTTGGAAACACCATATATTTT; CDR3 protein: CASSGQGTGGFGNTIYF
V gene: TRBV6-2/TRBV6-3; J gene: TRBJ2-3; clone size: many; D gene: .; CDR3 DNA: TGTGCCAGCAGTTACCTCGAGCTGGCCCCGGATACGCAGTATTTT; CDR3 protein: CASSYLELAPDTQYF
V gene: TRBV27; J gene: TRBJ1-2; clone size: few; D gene: .; CDR3 DNA: TGTGCCAGCAGTTTATCCAGGGATAACTATGGCTACACCTTC; CDR3 protein: CASSLSRDNYGYTF
V gene: TRBV10-3; J gene: TRBJ2-3; clone size: many; D gene: .; CDR3 DNA: TGTGCCATCAGTGAATCCCAATCCACAGATACGCAGTATTTT; CDR3 protein: CAISESQSTDTQYF
V gene: TRBV12-3/TRBV12-4; J gene: TRBJ1-5; clone size: .; D gene: TRBD1; CDR3 DNA: TGTGCCAGCAGTATTGACAGGGCAATTCAGCCCCAGCATTTT; CDR3 protein: CASSIDRAIQPQHF
V gene: TRBV24-1; J gene: TRBJ1-1; clone size: few; D gene: .; CDR3 DNA: TGTGCCACCAGTCCAGGGGCCTTCACTGAAGCTTTCTTT; CDR3 protein: CATSPGAFTEAFF
V gene: TRBV7-2; J gene: TRBJ2-3; clone size: many; D gene: .; CDR3 DNA: TGTGCCAGCAGCTCCCTCGGACTAAGCACAGATACGCAGTATTTT; CDR3 protein: CASSSLGLSTDTQYF
V gene: TRBV20-1; J gene: TRBJ2-7; clone size: many; D gene: .; CDR3 DNA: TGCAGTGCTAGGGGAGCCGACCCTCGCTCCTACGAGCAGTACTTC; CDR3 protein: CSARGADPRSYEQYF
V gene: TRBV9; J gene: TRBJ2-5; clone size: few; D gene: TRBD1; CDR3 DNA: TGTGCCAGCAGCGTACAGGGGGCGGGTTTAGAGACCCAGTACTTC; CDR3 protein: CASSVQGAGLETQYF
V gene: TRBV6-1; J gene: TRBJ2-7; clone size: few; D gene: TRBD1; CDR3 DNA: TGTGCCAGCAGTCCCGACCGGGACAGGGGCTACGAGCAGTACTTC; CDR3 protein: CASSPDRDRGYEQYF
V gene: TRBV7-8; J gene: TRBJ2-1; clone size: .; D gene: .; CDR3 DNA: TGTGCCAGCAGCCCTCGGGGATATGAGCAGTTCTTC; CDR3 protein: CASSPRGYEQFF
V gene: TRBV5-6; J gene: TRBJ1-2; clone size: .; D gene: .; CDR3 DNA: TGTGCCAGCAGCGAAAAGGCGGGGGCAGGTAGTCACATCTATGGCTACACCTTC; CDR3 protein: CASSEKAGAGSHIYGYTF
V gene: TRBV7-9; J gene: TRBJ1-1; clone size: many; D gene: .; CDR3 DNA: TGTGCCAGCAGTTGGGCCCTTTCACGGGCTTTCTTT; CDR3 protein: CASSWALSRAFF
V gene: TRBV6-1; J gene: TRBJ2-3; clone size: few; D gene: .; CDR3 DNA: TGTGCCAGCAGTCCGGACCCAGGGCTTGGCACAGATACGCAGTATTTT; CDR3 protein: CASSPDPGLGTDTQYF
V gene: TRBV3-1; J gene: TRBJ2-1; clone size: many; D gene: TRBD2; CDR3 DNA: TGTGCCAGCAGCCAAGGGGGGGGTGGGCAGTTCTTC; CDR3 protein: CASSQGGGGQFF
V gene: TRBV18; J gene: TRBJ2-7; clone size: .; D gene: TRBD1; CDR3 DNA: TGTGCCAGCTCACAGGGGGCGGTGTACGAGCAGTACTTC; CDR3 protein: CASSQGAVYEQYF